A selection of T cell receptor beta chains follows, all from one sample in a study of monozygotic twins with inflammatory bowel disease. TCRdb derives one entry per CDR3 protein from the 5' RACE reads, leaving out DNA. This sample contains roughly 150,000 distinct CDR3 sequences. The sequencing sample was made of blood. Every receptor here comes from a human donor with ulcerative colitis or Crohn's disease, or a healthy co-twin of an affected twin (not recorded which). The CDR3 runs from the conserved cysteine through the conserved F or W. Each record gives: V gene, J gene, CDR3 protein.

TRBV5-1,TRBJ2-1,CASSRDTMVEQFF
TRBV4-2,TRBJ1-1,CASSRSYREVNTEAFF
TRBV7-2,TRBJ2-5,CASSLDLAPPQETQYF
TRBV6-2/TRBV6-3,TRBJ1-2,CASSYDITNYGYTF
TRBV6-1,TRBJ2-5,CASSATDFQETQYF
TRBV6-5,TRBJ1-2,CASSYMGSYGYTF
TRBV5-1,TRBJ1-5,CASSLVPGTANDQPQHF
TRBV9,TRBJ1-1,CASSGWNTEAFF
TRBV6-2/TRBV6-3,TRBJ2-3,CASSLFPGTGVSVGTDTQYF
TRBV11-2,TRBJ2-7,CASSSRRSGAYEQYF
TRBV20-1,TRBJ2-1,CSARFLLWTGGHEQFF
TRBV28,TRBJ2-3,CASSLGWEGTQYF
TRBV5-6,TRBJ2-4,CASSFRDRVNIQYF
TRBV5-1,TRBJ2-1,CASSLAGRDNEQFF
TRBV18,TRBJ2-3,CASSPPSRADTQYF
TRBV7-8,TRBJ1-4,CASSLVGGTNEKLFF
TRBV24-1,TRBJ2-5,CATRGDEETQYF
TRBV12-3/TRBV12-4,TRBJ2-3,CASTIRTSGGAADTQYF
TRBV7-2,TRBJ2-3,CASSFPSGSSGDTQYF
TRBV6-2/TRBV6-3,TRBJ1-5,CASSYSSPLGNQPQHF
TRBV7-2,TRBJ2-3,CASSLAGGKDTQYF
TRBV5-1,TRBJ2-7,CASSPGSMASEQYF
TRBV27,TRBJ2-3,CASSARGGSLSTDTQYF
TRBV12-3/TRBV12-4,TRBJ2-7,CASSFQGLKYF
TRBV5-1,TRBJ1-1,CASSLAPKDTEAFF
TRBV12-5,TRBJ2-1,CASGLGQSSYNEQFF
TRBV7-6,TRBJ2-1,CASWGGSEQFF
TRBV7-9,TRBJ1-1,CASSFRTGGADSTEAFF
TRBV5-1,TRBJ2-2,CASSFTVRVNTGELFF
TRBV12-3/TRBV12-4,TRBJ2-7,CASSPNPDRAYEQYF
TRBV5-6,TRBJ2-3,CASSLILGTGISYF